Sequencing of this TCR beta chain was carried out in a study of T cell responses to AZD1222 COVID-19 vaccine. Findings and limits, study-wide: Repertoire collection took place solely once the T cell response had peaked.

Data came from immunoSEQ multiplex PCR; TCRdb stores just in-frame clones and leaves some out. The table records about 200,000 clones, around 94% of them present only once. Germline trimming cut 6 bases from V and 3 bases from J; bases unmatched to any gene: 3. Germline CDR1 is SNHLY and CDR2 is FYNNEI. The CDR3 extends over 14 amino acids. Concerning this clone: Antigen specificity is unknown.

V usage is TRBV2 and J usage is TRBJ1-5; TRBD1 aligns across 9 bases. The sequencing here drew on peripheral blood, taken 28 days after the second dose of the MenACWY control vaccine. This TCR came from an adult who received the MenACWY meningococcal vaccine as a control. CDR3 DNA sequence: TGTGCCAGCAGGGACAGGGGTATCAATCAGCCCCAGCATTTT. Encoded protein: CASRDRGINQPQHF. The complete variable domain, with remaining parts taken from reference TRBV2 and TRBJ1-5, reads EPEVTQTPSHQVTQMGQEVILRCVPISNHLYFYWYRQILGQKVEFLVSFYNNEISEKSEIFDDQFSVERPDGSNFTLKIRSTKLEDSAMYFCASRDRGINQPQHFGDGTRLSIL.